Presented here are 23 T cell receptor beta chains from one specimen sequenced in a study of shared clonotypes between healthy human individuals. The assay was immunoSEQ multiplex PCR, and TCRdb's table has in-frame clones only and misses some. Among approximately 470,000 clones listed, about 84% were seen once. What was sequenced was PBMCs. These receptors came from a woman aged 40 to 49 in good health. Some clones in this sample may be carry-over from other donors' samples.

A word on this clone: One base separates it from a far larger clone, so it is likely a read error. The DNA for the CDR3 is TGTGCCAGCAGTGACCGGGACAACAATGAGCAGCTCTTC. Translating gives CASSDRDNNEQLF. V is TRBV6-4 and J is TRBJ2-1, with a tentative D call TRBD1 (6 bases). Per the germline V gene, CDR1 is MRHNA and CDR2 is SNTAGT. The CDR3 is 13 amino acids.

Concerning this clone: A far more abundant clone sits one base away, making this likely a read error. The rearrangement links TRBV4-2 to TRBJ2-5; 10 bases line up with TRBD2. The CDR3 loop spans 15 amino acids. Germline values: CDR1 LGHNA, CDR2 YNFKEQ. V shed 1 base, J shed 9 bases, and the junction held 8 bases outside the gene matches. The CDR3 DNA is TGTGCCAGCAGCCAAGTTCTAGCGGGAGCAAAGGCCCAGTACTTC. Amino acid sequence: CASSQVLAGAKAQYF.

The gene calls are TRBV11-3 and TRBJ1-4; the D gene is possibly TRBD1 (5 bases). Trimming took 6 bases from V and 12 from J, leaving 14 bases between them. The CDR3 totals 12 residues. CDR1 is SGHNT, CDR2 YENEEA, per germline. The CDR3 spells CASSPLGGELFF. The CDR3, as DNA: TGTGCCAGCAGTCCTCTCGGGGGGGAACTGTTTTTT.

V is TRBV27 and J is TRBJ1-2; D is uncertain. The CDR3 runs to 14 residues. V was cut by 4 bases and J by 6 bases, with 15 bases left in between. Germline lookup yields CDR1 MNHEY and CDR2 SMNVEV (reference sequence). Here the CDR3 reads CASSSLLGSHGYTF. For the CDR3, the DNA is TGTGCCAGCAGTTCTCTCCTAGGGTCCCATGGCTACACCTTC.

On this clone: The junction differs from germline at one of its ends, possibly a read error. The chain carries TRBV4-2 and TRBJ2-1; a possible D gene is TRBD2 (6 bases). The CDR3 covers 14 residues. The germline CDR1 and CDR2 sequences are LGHNA and YNFKEQ. CDR3 bases: TGTGCCAGCAGCCAAGACGGGGGAACAGATCGTCCCCTCTTC. Amino acid sequence: CASSQDGGTDRPLF.

In this sample, this clone turned up a few times. This chain links TRBV18 with TRBJ1-5, with 7 positions matching TRBD1. The CDR3 runs to 15 residues. Germline V gene lookup returns CDR1 KGHSH and CDR2 LQKENI. Trimming took 2 bases from V and 5 from J; bases not matched to a gene: 6. This CDR3 is CASSPAGGGDQPQHF. As DNA, the CDR3 is TGTGCCAGCTCACCAGCAGGGGGGGGAGATCAGCCCCAGCATTTT.

The chain uses TRBV7-9 and TRBJ1-3; possibly TRBD1 for D (5 bases). Germline CDR1 is SEHNR and CDR2 is FQNEAQ (reference sequence). The length of the CDR3 is 16 residues. Between the trimmed V and J ends, which lost 2 bases and 4 bases, there was a span of 15 bases. CDR3 residues: CASSLLGALEGNTIYF. CDR3 bases: TGTGCCAGCAGCTTACTCGGGGCCCTCGAGGGAAACACCATATATTTT.

J is TRBJ2-7 and V is TRBV5-1; D call uncertain. V was clipped by 6 bases and J by 0 bases, with 13 bases between them. Germline V lookup: CDR1 SGHRS, CDR2 YFSETQ. The CDR3 is made up of 14 amino acids. DNA of the CDR3: TGCGCCAGCACTGCCTCCCAGGTCTCCTACGAGCAGTACTTC. Translation gives CASTASQVSYEQYF.

This rearrangement joins TRBV5-4 to TRBJ2-7, with 11 bases that match TRBD2. The CDR3 extends over 14 amino acids. With V trimmed by 5 bases and J by 3 bases, 4 bases remained unmatched. Germline-derived CDR1 and CDR2 are SGHNT and YYREEE (reference sequence). As DNA, the CDR3 is TGTGCCAGCAGTTCGACTAGCGGGAACTACGAGCAGTACTTC. Protein product: CASSSTSGNYEQYF.

The V call is TRBV7-2, the J call TRBJ2-6, with D uncertain. Germline V gene lookup returns CDR1 SGHTA and CDR2 FQGNSA. CDR3 length equals 16 residues. The V end was cut by 4 bases, the J end by 1 base, with 11 bases between. The CDR3 region is CASSSNNLSGANVLTF. The CDR3 DNA reads TGTGCCAGCAGCTCGAACAATCTATCTGGGGCCAACGTCCTGACTTTC.

The genes are TRBV9 and TRBJ2-3; 10 positions agree with TRBD2. Germline V gene sequence: CDR1 SGDLS, CDR2 YYNGEE. V trimming: 8 bases; J trimming: 0 bases; junction bases outside the gene matches: 6. This CDR3 comprises 15 residues. Written as DNA, the CDR3 is TGTGCCAGTTCTAGCGGGAGTTGGAGCACAGATACGCAGTATTTT. Its protein product is CASSSGSWSTDTQYF.

In this sample, this clone turned up once. The J gene is TRBJ2-2, the V gene TRBV30; 7 bases fit TRBD1. From germline, CDR1 is GTSNPN and CDR2 SVGIG (reference sequence). V lost 0 bases and J lost 4; bases outside the gene matches: 5. The CDR3 runs to 15 residues. CDR3 region: CAWSVGGVGTGELFF. CDR3 in DNA: TGTGCCTGGAGTGTAGGGGGCGTAGGCACCGGGGAGCTGTTTTTT.

The V call is TRBV7-7, the J call TRBJ2-1; D is unclear. The CDR3 consists of 13 residues. From germline, CDR1 is SSHAT and CDR2 FNYEAQ (reference sequence). V lost 5 bases and J 9 bases, leaving 14 bases between the germline ends. The CDR3 coding sequence is TGTGCCAGCAGCCCCGTCCTTTTCGGTGAGCAGTTCTTC. It is translated as CASSPVLFGEQFF.

This clone was observed a handful of times. The chain uses TRBV2 and TRBJ2-5; D is ambiguous. Trimming shortened V by 4 bases and J by 2 bases, and 5 bases separated the two germline ends. Germline CDR1 is SNHLY and CDR2 is FYNNEI. The CDR3 runs to 12 residues. CDR3 sequence (DNA): TGTGCCAGCAGTGTGGATCAAGAGACCCAGTACTTC. Amino acids: CASSVDQETQYF. The full variable domain, its missing parts supplied by reference TRBV2 and TRBJ2-5, is EPEVTQTPSHQVTQMGQEVILRCVPISNHLYFYWYRQILGQKVEFLVSFYNNEISEKSEIFDDQFSVERPDGSNFTLKIRSTKLEDSAMYFCASSVDQETQYFGPGTRLLVL.

The V call is TRBV11-2, the J call TRBJ2-7, with 10 bases identical to TRBD2. The germline gives CDR1 SGHAT, CDR2 FQNNGV. The CDR3 runs to 15 residues. V lost 6 bases to trimming and J lost 0 bases; unmatched junction nucleotides: 5. The CDR3 spells CASRTGTSASYEQYF. The CDR3 bases are TGTGCCAGCAGGACTGGGACTAGCGCCTCCTACGAGCAGTACTTC.

The chain couples TRBV10-2 to TRBJ1-1; D is undetermined. The CDR3 runs to 12 residues. With 6 bases removed from V and 3 bases from J, the gap between germline ends came to 8 bases. CDR1 is WSHSY and CDR2 is SAAADI in the germline V gene. CDR3 protein: CASSPVDTEAFF. For the CDR3, the DNA is TGCGCCAGCAGCCCCGTGGACACTGAAGCTTTCTTT.

The chain is built from TRBV6-1 and TRBJ1-5; weak D call: TRBD1 (6 bases). Germline CDR1 MNHNS, CDR2 SASEGT. V shed 7 bases and J shed 7 bases, with 11 bases lying between them. The CDR3 has 12 amino acids. The DNA of the CDR3 is TGTGCCAGCACTCGGGGGCAACAGCCCCAGCATTTT. This gives the protein CASTRGQQPQHF.

This clone was seen only a few times. This sequence joins TRBV6-1 and TRBJ2-7; TRBD1 or TRBD2 may be the D gene (7 bases each). The ends were cut back, 2 bases at V and 2 bases at J, with 13 bases in the middle. CDR1 is MNHNS and CDR2 is SASEGT in the germline V gene. The CDR3 extends over 15 amino acids. The CDR3 loop is CASSESGTATYEQYF. The CDR3 DNA follows: TGTGCCAGCAGTGAAAGCGGGACAGCCACCTACGAGCAGTACTTC.

Only a few counts were recorded for this clone. A far more abundant clone sits one base away, making this likely a read error. This chain links TRBV30 with TRBJ1-1; perhaps TRBD1 as D (6 bases). The V end was cut by 2 bases, the J end by 1 base, with 17 bases between. This CDR3 region has 16 residues. Germline CDR1 reads GTSNPN; CDR2 reads SVGIG (reference sequence). Written as DNA, the CDR3 is TGTGCCTGGAGTAATTACAGGGTTAGGCCGAACACTGAAGCTTTCTTT. Its translation: CAWSNYRVRPNTEAFF.

The chain employs TRBV28 and TRBJ2-3; 7 nucleotides agree with TRBD1. After removal of 4 bases from V and 0 bases from J, the junction contained 7 bases not matched to a gene. The length of the CDR3 is 16 residues. Germline V gene lookup returns CDR1 MDHEN and CDR2 SYDVKM. CDR3 in DNA: TGTGCCAGCAGTTCCCCCGGGACAGCTAGCACAGATACGCAGTATTTT. It specifies CASSSPGTASTDTQYF.

This clone came up a few times. The chain combines TRBV6-4 with TRBJ2-2; D possibly uses TRBD1 or TRBD2 (5 bases each). This CDR3 has 16 amino acids. Germline V gene lookup returns CDR1 MRHNA and CDR2 SNTAGT. The V gene lost 0 bases and the J gene lost 5 bases, with 13 bases spanning the gap. DNA for the CDR3: TGTGCCAGCAGTGACTCCCCCGGGACCCAGACCGGGGAGCTGTTTTTT. Translation gives CASSDSPGTQTGELFF.

This clone was observed a handful of times. This sequence joins TRBV7-8 and TRBJ2-7, with 9 bases lining up with TRBD2. The CDR3 has 15 amino acids. Germline CDR1 is SGHVS and CDR2 is FQNEAQ. V dropped 5 bases and J dropped 2; count of bases not matched to a gene: 7. CDR3: CASSPLAGGPYEQYF. The CDR3 coding sequence is TGTGCCAGCAGCCCCCTGGCGGGAGGGCCCTACGAGCAGTACTTC.

The CDR3 sequence is CASSQGQPINYGYTF. The DNA for the CDR3 is TGCGCCAGCAGCCAGGGCCAGCCCATTAACTATGGCTACACCTTC. J is TRBJ1-2 and V is TRBV4-1, with unresolved D. Germline V CDR1 and CDR2: MGHRA, YSYEKL. V was pared by 3 bases and J by 1 base, with 12 bases between. This CDR3 contains 15 residues.